One and the same sample provided the 18 T cell receptor beta chains below, sequenced in a study of blood T cell repertoires in COVID-19. Repertoires were generated with immunoSEQ multiplex PCR, while TCRdb's copy carries only in-frame clones and drops some. The profile shows 65,000 to 75,000 clones, nearly 80% of them singletons. The sequencing input was peripheral blood. The receptors come from a human donor in a cohort sampled during active COVID-19.

The V and J genes are TRBV5-1 and TRBJ1-4; the match to TRBD1 covers 8 bases. V gave up 7 bases and J gave up 0 bases; unmatched junction bases: 8. CDR1 and CDR2 from the germline V gene are SGHRS and YFSETQ. The CDR3 extends over 16 amino acids. The CDR3 here is CASGQGPSATNEKLFF. The CDR3 region has the DNA TGCGCCAGCGGACAGGGCCCCAGTGCAACTAATGAAAAACTGTTTTTT.

The chain has TRBV29-1 and TRBJ1-2, with a tentative D call TRBD1 (5 bases). CDR3 size: 14 residues. Germline assignment: CDR1 SQVTM and CDR2 ANQGSEA. Trimming removed 4 bases at V and 1 base at J, with 13 bases between. The CDR3 region has the DNA TGCAGCGTTGTACGGCGGGGGTTTAACTATGGCTACACCTTC. Translating it yields CSVVRRGFNYGYTF.

This clone was seen once. J is TRBJ2-3 and V is TRBV12-3 or TRBV12-4; no clear D. Trimming took off 6 bases at V and 2 bases at J, with 9 bases between the two ends. The CDR3 is made up of 13 amino acids. The CDR3 loop is CASSQRFTDTQYF. CDR3 in DNA: TGTGCCAGCAGCCAGCGTTTCACAGATACGCAGTATTTT.

The chain employs TRBV3-1 (or the pseudogene TRBV3-2) and TRBJ2-7, with 11 bases that match TRBD1. Unmatched junction bases numbered 8, after V lost 5 bases and J lost 8 bases. Per the germline V gene, CDR1 is LGHDT and CDR2 is YNNKEL (reference sequence). The CDR3 has 14 amino acids. This CDR3 is CASSYGQGAGKQYF. For the CDR3, the DNA is TGTGCCAGCAGCTACGGACAGGGGGCAGGGAAGCAGTACTTC.

The CDR3 spells CASSHLGEQYF. The CDR3 bases are TGTGCCAGCAGCCACCTAGGCGAGCAGTACTTC. V is TRBV3-1 (or the pseudogene TRBV3-2) and J is TRBJ2-7; D gene ambiguous. From germline, CDR1 is LGHDT and CDR2 YNNKEL (reference sequence). Deletions cut 3 bases from V and 6 bases from J, with 6 bases between. This CDR3 is built from 11 residues.

The rearrangement joins TRBV2 to TRBJ2-7; TRBD2 might be the D (5 bases). There are 13 residues in the CDR3. Trimming took off 2 bases at V and 3 bases at J, with 8 bases between the two ends. The germline CDR1 and CDR2 sequences are SNHLY and FYNNEI. This CDR3 reads CASSELGVYEQYV. CDR3 DNA sequence: TGTGCCAGCAGTGAACTCGGGGTCTACGAGCAGTACGTC.

V gene TRBV7-9 combines with J gene TRBJ2-2, with 8 bases fitting TRBD1. Trimming removed 4 bases from V and 0 bases from J; junction bases left unmatched: 4. The germline V gene has CDR1 SEHNR and CDR2 FQNEAQ (reference sequence). This CDR3 is 16 amino acids long. Written as DNA, the CDR3 is TGTGCCAGCAGCTCCCCAGGGGGCGCGAACACCGGGGAGCTGTTTTTT. This gives the protein CASSSPGGANTGELFF.

This chain uses TRBV5-8 with TRBJ2-6; the D is unclear. The CDR3 totals 17 residues. Germline CDR1 reads SGHTS; CDR2 reads YDEGEE. V gave up 1 base and J gave up 0 bases, with 11 bases separating them. The CDR3 coding sequence is TGTGCCAGCAGCTTGAATTTATTTATCTCTGGGGCCAACGTCCTGACTTTC. Its protein product is CASSLNLFISGANVLTF.

The gene calls are TRBV9 and TRBJ2-1; 8 positions agree with TRBD2. Germline loops: CDR1 SGDLS, CDR2 YYNGEE. This CDR3 is 16 amino acids long. J lost 2 bases, V lost 0 bases, and 4 bases had no gene match. The CDR3 protein is CASSVGASGPYNEQFF. The CDR3 nucleotides read TGTGCCAGCAGCGTAGGAGCTAGCGGGCCCTACAATGAGCAGTTCTTC.

CDR3 sequence: CASSPVTGEGGNTIYF. The DNA of the CDR3 is TGTGCCAGCTCACCAGTGACAGGGGAAGGAGGAAACACCATATATTTT. The chain couples TRBV18 to TRBJ1-3, with 8 bases fitting TRBD1. Trimming cost V 2 bases and J 4 bases; bases outside gene matches: 7. The germline gives CDR1 KGHSH, CDR2 LQKENI. This CDR3 is built from 16 residues.

This clone has only one observation. The chain carries TRBV4-1 and TRBJ1-2; tentatively, D is TRBD1 (6 bases). V lost 0 bases to trimming and J lost 2 bases, with 10 bases between them. The CDR3 spans 15 residues. Germline V CDR1 and CDR2: MGHRA, YSYEKL. CDR3 sequence reads: CASSQDLGQNYGYTF. CDR3 nucleotide sequence: TGCGCCAGCAGCCAAGATCTAGGACAGAACTATGGCTACACCTTC.

This rearrangement joins TRBV14 to TRBJ2-5, with TRBD1 as a possible D gene (6 bases). Trimming removed 1 base at V and 7 bases at J, with 10 bases between. CDR1 is SGHDN, CDR2 FVKESK, per germline. The CDR3 contains 13 residues. In nucleotides, the CDR3 is TGTGCCAGCAGCCAAGGAACAGGGCTGACCCAGTACTTC. As protein: CASSQGTGLTQYF.

The rearrangement uses TRBV6-5 and TRBJ1-2, with D perhaps matching TRBD1 (5 bases). CDR1 is MNHEY and CDR2 is SVGAGI in the germline V gene. The CDR3 extends over 13 amino acids. V lost 2 bases and J lost 8, with 12 bases in between. CDR3 DNA: TGTGCCAGCAGTTACGACAGTTCCCTCGGCTACACCTTC. Its protein product is CASSYDSSLGYTF.

The rearrangement joins TRBV18 to TRBJ1-5, with D unresolved. Germline CDR1 reads KGHSH; CDR2 reads LQKENI. V lost 5 bases to trimming and J lost 1 base, with 12 bases between them. The CDR3 spans 15 residues. CDR3 sequence reads: CASSGSSGSNQPQHF. CDR3 bases: TGTGCCAGCTCAGGCTCGAGCGGGAGCAATCAGCCCCAGCATTTT. Together with reference TRBV18 and TRBJ1-5, the CDR3 gives the full variable domain: NAGVMQNPRHLVRRRGQEARLRCSPMKGHSHVYWYRQLPEEGLKFMVYLQKENIIDESGMPKERFSAEFPKEGPSILRIQQVVRGDSAAYFCASSGSSGSNQPQHFGDGTRLSIL.

The chain joins TRBV18 to TRBJ1-5, with TRBD1 matching over 7 bases. The CDR3 spans 15 residues. After removal of 3 bases from V and 5 bases from J, the junction contained 7 bases not matched to a gene. Per germline, CDR1 KGHSH and CDR2 LQKENI. In DNA form, the CDR3 reads TGTGCCAGCTCACCTCCCGGGACAGAAGATCAGCCCCAGCATTTT. It specifies CASSPPGTEDQPQHF. The full variable domain, in which reference TRBV18 and TRBJ1-5 provide the parts outside the CDR3, is NAGVMQNPRHLVRRRGQEARLRCSPMKGHSHVYWYRQLPEEGLKFMVYLQKENIIDESGMPKERFSAEFPKEGPSILRIQQVVRGDSAAYFCASSPPGTEDQPQHFGDGTRLSIL.

V usage is TRBV7-3 and J usage is TRBJ2-6; a possible D gene is TRBD1 (5 bases). Germline V gene sequence: CDR1 SGHTA, CDR2 FQGTGA. The CDR3 is 16 residues long. The V gene lost 0 bases and the J gene lost 2 bases, with 8 bases spanning the gap. The CDR3 DNA sequence: TGTGCCAGCAGCTTAACAAGGGGCACTGGGGCCAACGTCCTGACTTTC. It yields the protein CASSLTRGTGANVLTF. Full variable domain (missing parts from reference TRBV7-3 and TRBJ2-6): GAGVSQTPSNKVTEKGKYVELRCDPISGHTALYWYRQSLGQGPEFLIYFQGTGAADDSGLPNDRFFAVRPEGSVSTLKIQRTERGDSAVYLCASSLTRGTGANVLTFGAGSRLTVL.

V is TRBV15 and J is TRBJ2-7; a possible D gene is TRBD1 (6 bases). CDR3 length: 15 residues. Between the trimmed V and J ends, which lost 0 bases and 2 bases, there was a span of 11 bases. Germline lookup yields CDR1 LNHNV and CDR2 YYDKDF (reference sequence). The CDR3 protein is CATSREQGIAYEQYF. CDR3 bases: TGTGCCACCAGCAGAGAGCAGGGGATCGCCTACGAGCAGTACTTC.

Here the CDR3 reads CASSIGTGNEKLFF. CDR3 nucleotides: TGTGCCAGTAGTATCGGGACAGGGAATGAAAAACTGTTTTTT. This sequence joins TRBV19 and TRBJ1-4, with 9 bases matching TRBD1. The CDR3 has 14 residues. V lost 3 bases, J lost 5 bases, and 1 base stayed unmatched. The germline CDR1 and CDR2 sequences are LNHDA and SQIVND (reference sequence).